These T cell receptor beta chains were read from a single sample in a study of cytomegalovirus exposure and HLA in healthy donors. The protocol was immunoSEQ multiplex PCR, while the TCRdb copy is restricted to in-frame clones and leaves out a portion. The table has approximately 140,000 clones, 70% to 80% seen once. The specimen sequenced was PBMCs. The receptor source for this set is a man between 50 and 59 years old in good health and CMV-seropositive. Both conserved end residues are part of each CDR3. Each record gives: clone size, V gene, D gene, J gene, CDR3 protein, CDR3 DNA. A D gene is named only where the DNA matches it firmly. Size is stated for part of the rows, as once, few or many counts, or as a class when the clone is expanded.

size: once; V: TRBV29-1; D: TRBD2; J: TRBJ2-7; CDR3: CSVSLAIDEQYF; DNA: TGCAGCGTCTCACTAGCGATCGACGAGCAGTACTTC
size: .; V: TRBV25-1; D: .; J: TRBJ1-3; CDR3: CASSESPPGSGNTIYF; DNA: TGTGCCAGCAGTGAATCCCCCCCAGGGTCTGGAAACACCATATATTTT
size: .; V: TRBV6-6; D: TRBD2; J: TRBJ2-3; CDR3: CASSQLAEASTDTQYF; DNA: TGTGCCAGCAGCCAACTAGCGGAGGCTAGCACAGATACGCAGTATTTT
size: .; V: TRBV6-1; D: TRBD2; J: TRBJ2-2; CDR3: CASSGTSVLNTGELFF; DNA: TGTGCCAGCAGTGGGACTAGCGTCCTGAACACCGGGGAGCTGTTTTTT
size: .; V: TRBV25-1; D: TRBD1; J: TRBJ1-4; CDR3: CASSEYLGTGGPNEKLFF; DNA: TGTGCCAGCAGTGAATACCTCGGGACAGGGGGTCCTAATGAAAAACTGTTTTTT
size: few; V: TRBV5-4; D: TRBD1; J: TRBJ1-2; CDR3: CASSYPTGLNGYTF; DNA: TGTGCCAGCAGCTACCCGACAGGGCTGAATGGCTACACCTTC
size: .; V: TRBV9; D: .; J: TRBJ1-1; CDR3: CASSASGVMNTEAFF; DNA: TGTGCCAGCAGCGCCTCAGGTGTTATGAACACTGAAGCTTTCTTT
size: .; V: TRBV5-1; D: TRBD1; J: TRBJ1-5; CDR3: CASSPGQRVNQPQHF; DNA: TGCGCCAGCAGCCCGGGACAGAGAGTTAATCAGCCCCAGCATTTT
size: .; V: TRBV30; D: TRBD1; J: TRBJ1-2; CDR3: CAWGGQGAAGYTF; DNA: TGTGCCTGGGGTGGGCAGGGGGCCGCTGGCTACACCTTC
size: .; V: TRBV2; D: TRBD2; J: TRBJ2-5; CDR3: CASSEARDYQTQYF; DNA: TGTGCCAGCAGTGAAGCCCGGGACTATCAGACCCAGTACTTC
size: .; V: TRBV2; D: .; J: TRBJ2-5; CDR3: CASSDIQGGQETQYF; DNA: TGTGCCAGCAGTGATATCCAGGGGGGACAAGAGACCCAGTACTTC
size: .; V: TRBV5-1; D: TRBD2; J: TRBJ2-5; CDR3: CASSVFGGETQYF; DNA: TGCGCCAGCAGCGTCTTCGGGGGGGAGACCCAGTACTTC
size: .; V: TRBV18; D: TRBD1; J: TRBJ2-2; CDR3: CASSPRDRANTGELFF; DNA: TGTGCCAGCTCACCCAGGGACAGGGCTAACACCGGGGAGCTGTTTTTT
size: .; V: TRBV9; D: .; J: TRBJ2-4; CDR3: CASSIDTNIQYF; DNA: TGTGCCAGCAGCATCGACACTAACATTCAGTACTTC
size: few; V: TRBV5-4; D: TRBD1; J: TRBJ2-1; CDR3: CASSWDRGSYNEQFF; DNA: TGTGCCAGCAGTTGGGACAGGGGCTCCTACAATGAGCAGTTCTTC
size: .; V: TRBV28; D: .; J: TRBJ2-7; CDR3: CASSLTGIYEQYF; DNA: TGTGCCAGCAGTTTGACAGGTATCTACGAGCAGTACTTC
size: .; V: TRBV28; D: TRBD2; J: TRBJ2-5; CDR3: CASSSRSWTSGSGETQYF; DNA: TGTGCCAGCAGTTCACGTTCTTGGACTAGCGGGAGCGGAGAGACCCAGTACTTC
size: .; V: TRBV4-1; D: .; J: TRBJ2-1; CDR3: CASSQEESSYNEQFF; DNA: TGCGCCAGCAGCCAAGAGGAGAGCTCCTACAATGAGCAGTTCTTC
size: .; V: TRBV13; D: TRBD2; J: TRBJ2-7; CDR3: CASRTSGRSYEQYF; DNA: TGTGCCAGCAGAACTAGCGGGAGGAGTTACGAGCAGTACTTC
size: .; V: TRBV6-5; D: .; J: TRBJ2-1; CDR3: CASRTLGGADEQFF; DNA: TGTGCCAGCAGAACCCTCGGCGGGGCCGATGAGCAGTTCTTC
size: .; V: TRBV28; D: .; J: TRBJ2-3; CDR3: CASSPRQATQYF; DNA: TGTGCCAGCAGTCCCCGACAGGCGACGCAGTATTTT
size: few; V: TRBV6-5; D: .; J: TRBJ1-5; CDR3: CASSYNRVAGQPQHF; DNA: TGTGCCAGCAGTTACAACAGGGTAGCGGGTCAGCCCCAGCATTTT
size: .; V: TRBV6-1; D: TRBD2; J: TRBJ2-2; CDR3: CASSVAGAATGELFF; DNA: TGTGCCAGCAGTGTTGCGGGAGCGGCCACCGGGGAGCTGTTTTTT
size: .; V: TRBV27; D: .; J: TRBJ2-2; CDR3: CASSFRDELGGTGELFF; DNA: TGTGCCAGCAGTTTTCGCGACGAATTAGGCGGCACCGGGGAGCTGTTTTTT
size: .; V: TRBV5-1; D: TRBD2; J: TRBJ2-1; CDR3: CASRTSGAYNEQFF; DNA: TGCGCCAGCAGGACTAGCGGGGCCTACAATGAGCAGTTCTTC
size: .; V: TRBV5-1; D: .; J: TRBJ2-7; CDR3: CASSSSGTNSYEQYF; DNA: TGCGCCAGCAGCAGCTCCGGGACAAACTCCTACGAGCAGTACTTC
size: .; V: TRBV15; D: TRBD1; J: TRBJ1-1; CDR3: CATSRYRTGTEAFF; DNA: TGTGCCACCAGCAGATATCGGACAGGGACTGAAGCTTTCTTT
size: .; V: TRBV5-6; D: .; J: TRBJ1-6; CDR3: CASSLVGSYNSPLHF; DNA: TGTGCCAGCAGCTTAGTCGGTTCCTATAATTCACCCCTCCACTTT
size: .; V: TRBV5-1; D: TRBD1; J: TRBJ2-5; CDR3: CASSFGTGNQETQYF; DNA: TGCGCCAGCAGCTTCGGGACAGGGAATCAAGAGACCCAGTACTTC
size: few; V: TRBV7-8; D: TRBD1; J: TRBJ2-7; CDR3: CASSLVVGGNDEQYF; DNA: TGTGCCAGCAGCTTAGTCGTAGGGGGCAACGACGAGCAGTACTTC
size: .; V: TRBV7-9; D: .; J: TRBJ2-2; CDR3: CSSSLGQGSTGELFF; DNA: TGTTCCAGCAGCTTAGGCCAGGGCTCCACCGGGGAGCTGTTTTTT
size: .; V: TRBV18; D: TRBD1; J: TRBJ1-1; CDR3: CASSPSQGAIDTEAFF; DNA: TGTGCCAGCTCACCATCGCAGGGGGCAATCGACACTGAAGCTTTCTTT
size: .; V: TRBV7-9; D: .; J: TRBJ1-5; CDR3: CASSPPLGQPQHF; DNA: TGTGCCAGCAGCCCCCCTCTCGGGCAGCCCCAGCATTTT